This T cell receptor beta chain was sequenced during a study of OX40 agonist ivuxolimab in advanced cancers. Study background: Participants, 65% to 85% male, averaged 60 years of age, ranging from about 23 to 85. A history of anti-PD-1, anti-PD-L1 or anti-CTLA-4 therapy was acceptable, and approximately 39% had some.

Study-level findings and limits: Researchers did not establish what antigens the expanded peripheral T cells target.

Exclusion of a patient followed from autoimmune disease history or systemic immunosuppression. Assay used: immunoSEQ multiplex PCR; TCRdb lists only in-frame clones, some missing. The sample has 60,000 to 70,000 clones; 83% are singletons. Concerning this clone itself: Its antigen remains unidentified.

The sequence was collected from an adult with an advanced solid tumor such as melanoma, head and neck, liver or kidney cancer. Sequences were derived from CD4+ or CD8+ T cells sorted from blood, sampled in a trial of the OX40 agonist ivuxolimab.

The DNA for the CDR3 is TGTGCCAGCAGCTCATCAGGGACTAGCGCCTTCTACCCGTACGAGCAGTACTTC. This gives the protein CASSSSGTSAFYPYEQYF. The chain uses TRBV27 and TRBJ2-7, with 10 bases that match TRBD2. Germline lookup yields CDR1 MNHEY and CDR2 SMNVEV (reference sequence). Trimming at V came to 6 bases and at J to 4 bases, leaving 18 bases not matched to a gene. The CDR3 totals 18 residues.